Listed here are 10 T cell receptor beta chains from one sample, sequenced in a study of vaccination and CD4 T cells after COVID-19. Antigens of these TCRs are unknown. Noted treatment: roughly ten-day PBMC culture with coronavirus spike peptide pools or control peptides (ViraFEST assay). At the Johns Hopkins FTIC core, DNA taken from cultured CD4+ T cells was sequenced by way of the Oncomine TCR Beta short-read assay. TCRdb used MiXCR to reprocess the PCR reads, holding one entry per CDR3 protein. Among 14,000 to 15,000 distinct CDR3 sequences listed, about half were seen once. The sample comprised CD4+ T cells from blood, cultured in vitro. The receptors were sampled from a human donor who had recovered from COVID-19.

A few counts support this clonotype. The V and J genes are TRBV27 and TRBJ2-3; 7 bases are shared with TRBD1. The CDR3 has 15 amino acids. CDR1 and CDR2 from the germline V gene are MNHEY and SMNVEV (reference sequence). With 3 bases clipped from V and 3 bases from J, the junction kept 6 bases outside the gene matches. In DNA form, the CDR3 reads TGTGCCAGCAGTTTGGGGACAGCCCAAACAGATACGCAGTATTTT. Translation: CASSLGTAQTDTQYF.

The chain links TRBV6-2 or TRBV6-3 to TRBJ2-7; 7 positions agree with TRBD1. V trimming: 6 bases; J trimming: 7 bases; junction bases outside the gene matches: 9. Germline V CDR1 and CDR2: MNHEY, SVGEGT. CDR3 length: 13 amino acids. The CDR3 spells CASRRTGPREQYF. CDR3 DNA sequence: TGTGCCAGCAGACGGACAGGCCCGAGGGAGCAGTACTTC.

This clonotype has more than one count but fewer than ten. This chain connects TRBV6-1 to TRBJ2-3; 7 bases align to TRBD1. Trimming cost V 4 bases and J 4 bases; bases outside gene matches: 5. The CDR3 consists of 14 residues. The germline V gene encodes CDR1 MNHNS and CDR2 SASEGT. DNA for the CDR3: TGTGCCAGCAGTGGACAAACAGGGGCAGATACGCAGTATTTT. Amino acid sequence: CASSGQTGADTQYF.

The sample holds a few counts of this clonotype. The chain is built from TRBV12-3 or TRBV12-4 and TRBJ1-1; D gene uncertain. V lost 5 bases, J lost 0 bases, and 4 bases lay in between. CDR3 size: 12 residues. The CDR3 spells CASSLLNTEAFF. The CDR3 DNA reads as TGTGCCAGCAGTCTGCTGAACACTGAAGCTTTCTTT.

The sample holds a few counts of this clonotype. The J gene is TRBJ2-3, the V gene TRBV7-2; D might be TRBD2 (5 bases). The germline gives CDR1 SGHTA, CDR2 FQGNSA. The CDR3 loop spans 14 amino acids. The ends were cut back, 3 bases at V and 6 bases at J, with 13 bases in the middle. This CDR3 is CASSLLRASDTQYF. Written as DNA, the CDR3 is TGTGCCAGCAGCTTGTTGAGGGCGTCCGATACGCAGTATTTT.

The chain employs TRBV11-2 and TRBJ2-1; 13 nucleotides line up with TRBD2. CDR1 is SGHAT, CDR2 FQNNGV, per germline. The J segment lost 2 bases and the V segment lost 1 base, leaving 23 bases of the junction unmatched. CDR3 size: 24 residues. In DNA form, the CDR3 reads TGTGCCAGCAGCTTAGTGGGGACAGGGATAGGAGGACTAGCGGGGGAGAGGACCTACAATGAGCAGTTCTTC. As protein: CASSLVGTGIGGLAGERTYNEQFF.

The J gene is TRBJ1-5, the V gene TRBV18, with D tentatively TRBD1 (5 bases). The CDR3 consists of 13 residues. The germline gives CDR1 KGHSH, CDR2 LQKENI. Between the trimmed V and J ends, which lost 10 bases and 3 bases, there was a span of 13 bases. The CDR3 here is CATLGEPNQPQHF. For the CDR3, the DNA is TGTGCCACCCTGGGGGAGCCCAATCAGCCCCAGCATTTT.

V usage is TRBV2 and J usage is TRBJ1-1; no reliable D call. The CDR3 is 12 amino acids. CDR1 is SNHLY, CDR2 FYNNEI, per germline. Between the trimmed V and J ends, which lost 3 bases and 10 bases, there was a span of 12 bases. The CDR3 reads CASSEIKEVAFF. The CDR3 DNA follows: TGTGCCAGCAGTGAGATCAAGGAGGTAGCTTTCTTT.

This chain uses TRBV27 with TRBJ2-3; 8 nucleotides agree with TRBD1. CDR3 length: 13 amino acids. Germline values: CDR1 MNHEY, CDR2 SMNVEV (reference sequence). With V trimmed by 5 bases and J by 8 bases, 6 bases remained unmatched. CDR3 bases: TGTGCCAGCAGTCCCTACAGGGGGACTACGCAGTATTTT. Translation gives CASSPYRGTTQYF.

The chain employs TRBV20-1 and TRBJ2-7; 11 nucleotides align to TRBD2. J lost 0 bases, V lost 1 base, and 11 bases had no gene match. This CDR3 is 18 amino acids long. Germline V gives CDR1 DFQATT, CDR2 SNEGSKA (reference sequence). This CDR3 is CSARGDTSGSLRSYEQYF. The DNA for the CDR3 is TGCAGTGCTAGAGGGGATACTAGCGGGAGTCTTCGCTCCTACGAGCAGTACTTC.